Shown below are 13 T cell receptor beta chains from a single sample sequenced in a study of regulatory dendritic cells for organ transplantation. The antigens of these receptors remain unknown. Sorted T cells were CFSE-labeled and cultured more than 4 days with allogeneic regulatory or mature dendritic cells at 1:10. Measured with immunoSEQ multiplex PCR; TCRdb has only the in-frame clones, and not every one. The table lists approximately 4,300 clones, 60% of them singletons. Specimen: memory CD8+ T cells from blood cultured with regulatory dendritic cells. The sample's subset: CD45RO+ memory T cells. These receptors were collected from a human donor in good health.

The V and J genes are TRBV7-2 and TRBJ1-2; D may be TRBD1 (5 bases). The CDR3 is 13 residues long. From germline, CDR1 is SGHTA and CDR2 FQGNSA. Trimming took 5 bases from V and 7 from J, leaving 14 bases between them. In DNA form, the CDR3 reads TGTGCCAGCAGCCTCCCGGGCGGGGCTGGCTACACCTTC. It translates to CASSLPGGAGYTF.

The chain has TRBV7-8 and TRBJ2-1, with 10 bases matching TRBD2. The CDR3 contains 17 residues. Germline CDR1 is SGHVS and CDR2 is FQNEAQ. The J segment lost 0 bases and the V segment lost 7 bases, leaving 9 bases of the junction unmatched. As DNA, the CDR3 is TGTGCCAGCATTCTCGTGGGACTAGCGACCTCCTACAATGAGCAGTTCTTC. Translation gives CASILVGLATSYNEQFF.

V gene TRBV7-3 combines with J gene TRBJ1-2; a weak D match, TRBD1 (6 bases). Trimming removed 6 bases from V and 6 bases from J, with 14 bases in between. CDR1 and CDR2 from the germline V gene are SGHTA and FQGTGA. The CDR3 consists of 13 residues. The CDR3, as DNA: TGTGCCAGCAGTTCCACAGGGAAGGATGGCTACACCTTC. It yields the protein CASSSTGKDGYTF.

The rearrangement links TRBV11-2 to TRBJ1-3, with D perhaps TRBD1 (6 bases). This CDR3 contains 15 residues. CDR1 and CDR2 (germline): SGHAT, FQNNGV. V lost 1 base and J lost 8, with 15 bases in between. The DNA of the CDR3 is TGTGCCAGCAGCTTAGTCAGGGGCGATGGGTACACCATATATTTT. Its protein is CASSLVRGDGYTIYF. Combining the CDR3 with reference TRBV11-2 and TRBJ1-3 gives the whole variable domain EAGVAQSPRYKIIEKRQSVAFWCNPISGHATLYWYQQILGQGPKLLIQFQNNGVVDDSQLPKDRFSAERLKGVDSTLKIQPAKLEDSAVYLCASSLVRGDGYTIYFGEGSWLTVV.

This clone was found a few times. J is TRBJ1-1 and V is TRBV5-1, with 10 positions matching TRBD1. From germline, CDR1 is SGHRS and CDR2 YFSETQ. Losses at the gene ends were 4 bases for V and 5 bases for J; bases not matched to a gene: 8. The CDR3 totals 15 residues. CDR3 region: CASSLGQGKGTEAFF. CDR3 coding DNA: TGCGCCAGCAGCCTGGGACAGGGGAAGGGAACTGAAGCTTTCTTT.

This clone was observed a few times. V is TRBV9 and J is TRBJ2-6; TRBD1 matches 9 bases. Germline values: CDR1 SGDLS, CDR2 YYNGEE. CDR3 length equals 18 residues. Trimming at V came to 4 bases and at J to 2 bases, leaving 10 bases not matched to a gene. Written as DNA, the CDR3 is TGTGCCAGCAGCAATCCCGGGACAGGGACTACTGGGGCCAACGTCCTGACTTTC. It is translated as CASSNPGTGTTGANVLTF.

The chain links TRBV9 to TRBJ2-3, with D tentatively TRBD1 (7 bases). The CDR3 is 14 residues long. V gave up 3 bases and J gave up 6 bases, with 14 bases separating them. Germline V gene sequence: CDR1 SGDLS, CDR2 YYNGEE. This chain's CDR3 is CASSAGGGPDTQYF. In DNA form, the CDR3 reads TGTGCCAGCAGCGCAGGGGGAGGACCCGATACGCAGTATTTT.

V gene TRBV11-1 combines with J gene TRBJ2-5; 7 bases map to TRBD2. V lost 6 bases and J lost 1; bases outside the gene matches: 2. The CDR3 runs to 13 residues. The germline gives CDR1 SGHAT, CDR2 FQDESV (reference sequence). The CDR3 here is CASRGGVQETQYF. The CDR3, as DNA: TGTGCCAGCAGGGGGGGGGTCCAAGAGACCCAGTACTTC.

CDR3 nucleotides: TGTGCCAGTAGTGTTTCCGGGAGATCCAGACACAATGAGCAGTTCTTC. Protein sequence: CASSVSGRSRHNEQFF. This chain connects TRBV19 to TRBJ2-1, with TRBD2 as a possible D gene (6 bases). V dropped 5 bases and J dropped 5 bases, with 19 bases sitting between them. Germline V gene sequence: CDR1 LNHDA, CDR2 SQIVND (reference sequence). CDR3 length equals 16 residues. Based on the CDR3 plus reference TRBV19 and TRBJ2-1, the full variable domain is DGGITQSPKYLFRKEGQNVTLSCEQNLNHDAMYWYRQDPGQGLRLIYYSQIVNDFQKGDIAEGYSVSREKKESFPLTVTSAQKNPTAFYLCASSVSGRSRHNEQFFGPGTRLTVL.

In its sample, this clone was seen once. The V and J genes are TRBV11-2 and TRBJ2-5; 9 bases are shared with TRBD1. The germline V gene has CDR1 SGHAT and CDR2 FQNNGV. V lost 0 bases, J lost 5 bases, and 10 bases stayed unmatched. The CDR3 is made up of 17 amino acids. CDR3 residues: CASSLEPRTGVGETQYF. In DNA form, the CDR3 reads TGTGCCAGCAGCTTAGAGCCGAGGACAGGGGTTGGGGAGACCCAGTACTTC.

About this clone itself: Other DNA sequences in the same sample also yield this CDR3. The V call is TRBV7-8, the J call TRBJ1-1, with 8 positions matching TRBD1. The CDR3 consists of 14 residues. Germline-derived CDR1 and CDR2 are SGHVS and FQNEAQ. Trimming took 3 bases from V and 2 from J; bases not matched to a gene: 2. The CDR3: CASSLGTGNTEAFF. For the CDR3, the DNA is TGTGCCAGCAGCTTGGGGACAGGCAACACTGAAGCTTTCTTT.

The chain is built from TRBV7-2 and TRBJ2-1; 10 bases are a match to TRBD2. Germline V lookup: CDR1 SGHTA, CDR2 FQGNSA. The trim removed 5 bases at V and 9 bases at J, leaving 7 bases unmatched. CDR3 size: 14 residues. The CDR3 sequence: CASSISGTSVEQFF. In nucleotides, the CDR3 is TGTGCCAGCAGCATATCCGGGACTAGCGTTGAGCAGTTCTTC.

The genes are TRBV5-1 and TRBJ2-2; 11 bases are shared with TRBD1. This CDR3 has 17 amino acids. V was clipped by 6 bases and J by 7 bases; unmatched bases: 14. Per germline, CDR1 SGHRS and CDR2 YFSETQ. The CDR3 loop reads CASTVSGTGGRGGELFF. The CDR3 coding sequence is TGCGCCAGCACCGTATCCGGGACAGGGGGTCGTGGCGGGGAGCTGTTTTTT.